Listed below are T cell receptor beta chains from one sample, sequenced in a study of T cell responses to AZD1222 COVID-19 vaccine. TCRdb's table, derived via immunoSEQ multiplex PCR, lists solely in-frame clones and lacks some. The sample carries tens of thousands of clones, roughly 88% recorded once. The starting material was peripheral blood, obtained 28 days after the second dose of the MenACWY control vaccine. These receptors originate from an adult who received the MenACWY meningococcal vaccine as a control. Each CDR3 is given without its conserved first and last residue. Size is stated for part of the rows, as once, few or many counts, or as a class when the clone is expanded.

V	size	J	CDR3
TRBV27	NA	TRBJ2-1	ASSSRPSGGVYYNEQF
TRBV6-2/TRBV6-3	NA	TRBJ1-5	ASSYSIIEQGKQPQH
TRBV5-1	NA	TRBJ2-3	ASSLKFPNTDTQY
TRBV25-1	NA	TRBJ2-5	ASRPRGVQTQY
TRBV5-6	few	TRBJ1-6	ASSLESLNSPLH
TRBV5-6	NA	TRBJ2-7	ASSLEQGGYEQY
TRBV5-5	NA	TRBJ1-4	ASSPRHREGDEKLF
TRBV4-3	once	TRBJ2-1	ASSRNSGGLYNEQF
TRBV7-3	NA	TRBJ2-2	ASRRITTGTGRPGELF
TRBV4-3	NA	TRBJ2-2	ASSPTSGGITGELF
TRBV30	NA	TRBJ1-4	ALGASTNEKLF
TRBV6-1	NA	TRBJ2-3	ASSESTGPDTQY
TRBV7-9	NA	TRBJ2-5	ASSLHLAGGWETQY
TRBV9	NA	TRBJ2-5	ASSVGGGPQETQY
TRBV3-1/TRBV3-2	NA	TRBJ1-1	ASSQGVRAGTEAF
TRBV15	NA	TRBJ1-2	ATSRDRVQRHLFGYT
TRBV12-3/TRBV12-4	NA	TRBJ1-2	ASSFDRVFGYT
TRBV6-4	NA	TRBJ1-2	ASSDPGTNGYT
TRBV10-3	NA	TRBJ1-1	AISEGRGRNLNTEAF
TRBV27	NA	TRBJ1-5	ASSLSGDSNQPQH
TRBV19	NA	TRBJ1-5	ASTPGTGGQPQH
TRBV2	NA	TRBJ1-5	ASSPQGERQPQH
TRBV4-3	NA	TRBJ1-2	ASSQLGQDIANYGYT
TRBV12-3/TRBV12-4	NA	TRBJ1-1	ASSLNQNTEAF
TRBV6-5	NA	TRBJ1-1	ASSYREGVTEAF
TRBV6-5	NA	TRBJ2-7	ASSSQVVYEQY
TRBV6-5	NA	TRBJ1-6	ASLMTGVDSPLH
TRBV3-1/TRBV3-2	NA	TRBJ2-7	ASSFDRGSSSYEQY
TRBV4-1	once	TRBJ2-1	ASSQGSSGYNEQF
TRBV25-1	NA	TRBJ2-7	ASSDYGTGSEQY
TRBV30	NA	TRBJ1-3	AWSVPGGNTIY
TRBV21-1	few	TRBJ1-4	ASSKSRDRAREKLF
TRBV25-1	NA	TRBJ1-6	ASTGTATYNSPLH
TRBV4-2	NA	TRBJ1-2	ASSQDARGNYGYT
TRBV7-2	once	TRBJ1-5	ASSLGHSLSNQPQH
TRBV4-1	NA	TRBJ1-6	ASSQGAPDSPLH
TRBV7-9	NA	TRBJ1-6	ASSLGGISPLH
TRBV3-1/TRBV3-2	NA	TRBJ1-1	ASSASPKKDTEAF
TRBV11-2	NA	TRBJ1-1	ASSLIQSNTEAF
TRBV28	NA	TRBJ2-3	ASSGPDTDTQY
TRBV28	NA	TRBJ2-5	ASSFDGRVQY
TRBV6-1	NA	TRBJ1-5	ASSEGWGNSNQPQH
TRBV10-3	NA	TRBJ1-1	AISESETEAF
TRBV7-2	few	TRBJ2-1	ASSLTEGSQQF
TRBV10-3	NA	TRBJ2-1	AITTGQGGYNEQF
TRBV27	NA	TRBJ2-5	ASSYNRGGGDQY
TRBV29-1	once	TRBJ1-1	SGGEPWDTEAF
TRBV3-1/TRBV3-2	few	TRBJ2-2	ASSSTGAIGELF
TRBV28	NA	TRBJ1-5	ASSLVEVSFLSNQPQH
TRBV16	NA	TRBJ1-1	ASSNGQNTEAF
TRBV5-1	NA	TRBJ1-3	ASSLGAGGQASGNTIY
TRBV4-2	once	TRBJ1-6	ASSQEGWGAGGNSPLH
TRBV19	once	TRBJ2-4	ASSTRTGPLAKNIQY
TRBV6-5	NA	TRBJ1-1	ATTGALNTEAF